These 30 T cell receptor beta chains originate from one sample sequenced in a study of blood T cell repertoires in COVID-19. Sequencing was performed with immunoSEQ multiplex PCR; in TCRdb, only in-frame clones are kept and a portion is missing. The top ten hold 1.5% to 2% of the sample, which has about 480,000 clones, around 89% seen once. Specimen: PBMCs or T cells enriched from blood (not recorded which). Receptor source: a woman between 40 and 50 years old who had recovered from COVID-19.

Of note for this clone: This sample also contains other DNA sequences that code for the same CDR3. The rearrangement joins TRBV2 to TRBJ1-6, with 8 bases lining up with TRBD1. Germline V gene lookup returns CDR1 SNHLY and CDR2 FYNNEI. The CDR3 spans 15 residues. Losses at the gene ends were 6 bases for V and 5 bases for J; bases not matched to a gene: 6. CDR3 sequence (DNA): TGTGCCAGCAGACCGGACAGGGCAGATAATTCACCCCTCCACTTT. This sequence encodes CASRPDRADNSPLHF.

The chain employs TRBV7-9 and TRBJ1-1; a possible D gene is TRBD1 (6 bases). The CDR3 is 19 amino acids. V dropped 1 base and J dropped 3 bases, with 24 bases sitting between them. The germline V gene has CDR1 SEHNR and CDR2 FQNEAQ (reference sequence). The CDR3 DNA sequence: TGTGCCAGCAGCTTAGTCAGAGGGGGGGTATTTGTCCCCCACACTGAAGCTTTCTTT. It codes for CASSLVRGGVFVPHTEAFF.

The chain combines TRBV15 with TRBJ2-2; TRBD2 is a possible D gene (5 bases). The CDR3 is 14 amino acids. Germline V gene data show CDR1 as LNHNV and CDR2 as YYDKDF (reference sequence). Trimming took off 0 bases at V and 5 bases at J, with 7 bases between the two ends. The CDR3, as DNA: TGTGCCACCAGCAGAGAAGGGAGAACCGGGGAGCTGTTTTTT. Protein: CATSREGRTGELFF. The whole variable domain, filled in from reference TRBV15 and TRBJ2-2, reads DAMVIQNPRYQVTQFGKPVTLSCSQTLNHNVMYWYQQKSSQAPKLLFHYYDKDFNNEADTPDNFQSRRPNTSFCFLDIRSPGLGDTAMYLCATSREGRTGELFFGEGSRLTVL.

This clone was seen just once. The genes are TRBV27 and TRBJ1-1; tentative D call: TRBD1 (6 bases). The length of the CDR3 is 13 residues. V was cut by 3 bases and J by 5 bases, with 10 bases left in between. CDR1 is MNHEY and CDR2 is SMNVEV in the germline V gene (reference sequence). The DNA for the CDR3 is TGTGCCAGCAGTTTCACAGGGCGGACTGAAGCTTTCTTT. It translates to CASSFTGRTEAFF.

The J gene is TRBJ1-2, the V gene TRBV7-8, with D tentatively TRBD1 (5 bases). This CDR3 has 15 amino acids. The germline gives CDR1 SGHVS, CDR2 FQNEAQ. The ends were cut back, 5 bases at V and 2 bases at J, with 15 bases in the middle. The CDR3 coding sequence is TGTGCCAGCAGCCCCCGGGGGGGGTTAAACTATGGCTACACCTTC. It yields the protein CASSPRGGLNYGYTF.

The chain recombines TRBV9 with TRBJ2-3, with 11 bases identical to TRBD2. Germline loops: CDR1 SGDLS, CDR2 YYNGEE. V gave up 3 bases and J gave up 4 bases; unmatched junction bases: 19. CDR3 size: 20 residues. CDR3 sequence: CASSARTGVAGGQSPDTQYF. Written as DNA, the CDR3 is TGTGCCAGCAGCGCTCGGACGGGAGTAGCGGGAGGGCAAAGTCCAGATACGCAGTATTTT.

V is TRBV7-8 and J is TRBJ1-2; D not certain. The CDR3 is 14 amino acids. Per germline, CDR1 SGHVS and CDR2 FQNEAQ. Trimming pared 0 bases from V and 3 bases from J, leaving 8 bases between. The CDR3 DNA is TGTGCCAGCAGCTTAGCGCTGGACTACTATGGCTACACCTTC. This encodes CASSLALDYYGYTF.

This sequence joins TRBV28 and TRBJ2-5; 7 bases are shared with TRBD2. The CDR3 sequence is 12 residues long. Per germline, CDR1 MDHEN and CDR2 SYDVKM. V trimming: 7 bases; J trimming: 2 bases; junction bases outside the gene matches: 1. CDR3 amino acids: CASNGGQETQYF. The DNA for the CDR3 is TGTGCCAGCAACGGGGGGCAAGAGACCCAGTACTTC.

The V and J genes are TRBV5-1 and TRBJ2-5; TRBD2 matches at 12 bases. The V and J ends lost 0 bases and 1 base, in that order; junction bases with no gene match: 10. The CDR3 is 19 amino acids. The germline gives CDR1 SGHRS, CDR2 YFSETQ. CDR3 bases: TGCGCCAGCAGCTTGGATGGGCGACTAGCGGGAGAGTTCCAAGAGACCCAGTACTTC. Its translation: CASSLDGRLAGEFQETQYF.

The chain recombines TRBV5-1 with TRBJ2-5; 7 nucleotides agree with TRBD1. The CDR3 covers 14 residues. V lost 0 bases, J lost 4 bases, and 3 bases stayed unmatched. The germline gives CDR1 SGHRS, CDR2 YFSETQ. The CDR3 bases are TGCGCCAGCAGCTTGGACAGGGGAGCAGAGACCCAGTACTTC. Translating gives CASSLDRGAETQYF. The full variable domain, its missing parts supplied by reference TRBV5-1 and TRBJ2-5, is KAGVTQTPRYLIKTRGQQVTLSCSPISGHRSVSWYQQTPGQGLQFLFEYFSETQRNKGNFPGRFSGRQFSNSRSEMNVSTLELGDSALYLCASSLDRGAETQYFGPGTRLLVL.

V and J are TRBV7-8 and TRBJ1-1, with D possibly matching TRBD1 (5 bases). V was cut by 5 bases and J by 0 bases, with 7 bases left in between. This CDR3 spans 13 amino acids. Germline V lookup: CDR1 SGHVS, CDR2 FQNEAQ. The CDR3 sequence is CASSTGLNTEAFF. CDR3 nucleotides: TGTGCCAGCAGCACAGGCCTGAACACTGAAGCTTTCTTT.

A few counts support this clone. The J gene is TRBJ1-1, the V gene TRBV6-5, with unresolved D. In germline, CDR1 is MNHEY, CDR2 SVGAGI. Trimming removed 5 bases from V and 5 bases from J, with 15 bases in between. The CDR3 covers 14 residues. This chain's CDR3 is CASSPTVHRTEAFF. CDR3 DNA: TGTGCCAGCAGTCCTACGGTGCACCGGACTGAAGCTTTCTTT.

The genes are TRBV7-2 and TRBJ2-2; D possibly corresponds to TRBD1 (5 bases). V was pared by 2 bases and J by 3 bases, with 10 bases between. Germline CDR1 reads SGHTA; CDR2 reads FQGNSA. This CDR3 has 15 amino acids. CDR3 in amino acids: CASSLRGSDTGELFF. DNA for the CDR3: TGTGCCAGCAGCTTAAGGGGCTCGGACACCGGGGAGCTGTTTTTT.

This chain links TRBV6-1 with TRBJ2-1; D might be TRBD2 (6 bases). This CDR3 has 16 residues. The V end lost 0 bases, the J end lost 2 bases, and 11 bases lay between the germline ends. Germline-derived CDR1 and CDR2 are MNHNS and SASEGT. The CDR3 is CASSEAWWGAYNEQFF. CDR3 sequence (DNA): TGTGCCAGCAGTGAAGCGTGGTGGGGGGCCTACAATGAGCAGTTCTTC.

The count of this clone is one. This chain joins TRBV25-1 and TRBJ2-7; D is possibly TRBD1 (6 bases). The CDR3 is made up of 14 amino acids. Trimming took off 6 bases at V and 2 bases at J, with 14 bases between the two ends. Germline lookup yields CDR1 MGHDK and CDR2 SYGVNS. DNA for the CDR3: TGTGCCAGCAGCACAGGGATCGTTGCCTACGAGCAGTACTTC. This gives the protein CASSTGIVAYEQYF.

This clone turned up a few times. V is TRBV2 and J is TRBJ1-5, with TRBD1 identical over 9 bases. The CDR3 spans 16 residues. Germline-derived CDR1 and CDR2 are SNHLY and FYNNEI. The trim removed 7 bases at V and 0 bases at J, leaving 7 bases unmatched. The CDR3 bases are TGTGCCAGCAACGGACAGGGGATCTATAGCAATCAGCCCCAGCATTTT. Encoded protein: CASNGQGIYSNQPQHF. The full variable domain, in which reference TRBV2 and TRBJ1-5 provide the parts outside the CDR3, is EPEVTQTPSHQVTQMGQEVILRCVPISNHLYFYWYRQILGQKVEFLVSFYNNEISEKSEIFDDQFSVERPDGSNFTLKIRSTKLEDSAMYFCASNGQGIYSNQPQHFGDGTRLSIL.

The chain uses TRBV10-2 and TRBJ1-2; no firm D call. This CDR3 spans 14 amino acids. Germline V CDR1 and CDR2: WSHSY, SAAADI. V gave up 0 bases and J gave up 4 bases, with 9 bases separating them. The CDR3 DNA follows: TGCGCCAGCAGTGAGTCGAGGCCCCCCTATGGCTACACCTTC. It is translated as CASSESRPPYGYTF.

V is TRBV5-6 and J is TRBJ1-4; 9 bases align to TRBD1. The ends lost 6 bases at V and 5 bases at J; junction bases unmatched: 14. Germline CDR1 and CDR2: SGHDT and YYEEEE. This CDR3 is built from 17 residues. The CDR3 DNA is TGTGCCAGCACCCGCCGGGCACAGGGGGCCCTCAATGAAAAACTGTTTTTT. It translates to CASTRRAQGALNEKLFF. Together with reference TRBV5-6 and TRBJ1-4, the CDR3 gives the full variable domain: DAGVTQSPTHLIKTRGQQVTLRCSPKSGHDTVSWYQQALGQGPQFIFQYYEEEERQRGNFPDRFSGHQFPNYSSELNVNALLLGDSALYLCASTRRAQGALNEKLFFGSGTQLSVL.

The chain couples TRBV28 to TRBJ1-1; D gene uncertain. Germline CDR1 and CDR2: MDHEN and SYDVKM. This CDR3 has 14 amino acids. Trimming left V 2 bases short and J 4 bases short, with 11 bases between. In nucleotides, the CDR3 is TGTGCCAGCAGTTTAATTCGATCGAGCACTGAAGCTTTCTTT. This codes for CASSLIRSSTEAFF.

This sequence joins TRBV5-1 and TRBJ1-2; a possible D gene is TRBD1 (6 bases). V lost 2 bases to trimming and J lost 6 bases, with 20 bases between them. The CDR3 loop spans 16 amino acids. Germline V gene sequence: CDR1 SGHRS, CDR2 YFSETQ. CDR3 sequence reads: CASSLTPGGHSDGYTF. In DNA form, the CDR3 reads TGCGCCAGCAGCTTAACACCCGGGGGGCATTCGGATGGCTACACCTTC. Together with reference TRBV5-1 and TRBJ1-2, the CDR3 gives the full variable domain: KAGVTQTPRYLIKTRGQQVTLSCSPISGHRSVSWYQQTPGQGLQFLFEYFSETQRNKGNFPGRFSGRQFSNSRSEMNVSTLELGDSALYLCASSLTPGGHSDGYTFGSGTRLTVV.

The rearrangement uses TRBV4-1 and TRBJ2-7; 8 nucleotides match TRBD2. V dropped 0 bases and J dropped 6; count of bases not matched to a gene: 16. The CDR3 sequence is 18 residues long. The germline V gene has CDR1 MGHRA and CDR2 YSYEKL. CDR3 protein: CASSQDGPRLAGGAEQYF. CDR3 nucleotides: TGCGCCAGCAGCCAAGATGGGCCCAGGTTGGCGGGAGGCGCCGAGCAGTACTTC.

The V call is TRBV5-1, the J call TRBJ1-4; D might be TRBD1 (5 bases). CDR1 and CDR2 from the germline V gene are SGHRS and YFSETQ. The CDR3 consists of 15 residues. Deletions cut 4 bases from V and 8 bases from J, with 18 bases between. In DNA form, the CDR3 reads TGCGCCAGCAGCACCCGGCGGGGGGGAGGAGAAAAACTGTTTTTT. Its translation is CASSTRRGGGEKLFF.

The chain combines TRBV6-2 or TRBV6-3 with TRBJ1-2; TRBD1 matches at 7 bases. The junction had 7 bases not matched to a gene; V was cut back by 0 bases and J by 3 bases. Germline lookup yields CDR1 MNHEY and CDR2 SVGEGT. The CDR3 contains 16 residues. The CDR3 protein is CASSYSPGQTYYGYTF. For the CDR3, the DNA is TGTGCCAGCAGTTACTCACCGGGACAGACCTACTATGGCTACACCTTC.

Written as DNA, the CDR3 is TGTGCCAGCAGCTTGGTGACAGGGCTCTCCGGGGAGCTGTTTTTT. It translates to CASSLVTGLSGELFF. This chain connects TRBV5-4 to TRBJ2-2, with 7 bases that match TRBD1. V lost 0 bases to trimming and J lost 6 bases; unmatched junction nucleotides: 5. Germline lookup yields CDR1 SGHNT and CDR2 YYREEE (reference sequence). The CDR3 length is 15 residues.

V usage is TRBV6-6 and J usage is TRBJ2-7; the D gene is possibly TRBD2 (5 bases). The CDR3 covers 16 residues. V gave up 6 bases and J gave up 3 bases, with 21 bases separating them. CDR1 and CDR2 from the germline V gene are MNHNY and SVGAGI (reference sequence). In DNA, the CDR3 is TGTGCCAGCAGCCGCATGGAAACTAGAATGGGCTACGAGCAGTACTTC. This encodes CASSRMETRMGYEQYF.

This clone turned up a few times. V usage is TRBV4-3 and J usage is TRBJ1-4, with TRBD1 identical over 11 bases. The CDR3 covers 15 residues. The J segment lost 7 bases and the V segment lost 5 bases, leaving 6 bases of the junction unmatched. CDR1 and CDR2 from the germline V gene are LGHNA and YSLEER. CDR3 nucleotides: TGCGCCAGCAGCATATCCGGGACAGGGGGTGAAAAACTGTTTTTT. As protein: CASSISGTGGEKLFF.

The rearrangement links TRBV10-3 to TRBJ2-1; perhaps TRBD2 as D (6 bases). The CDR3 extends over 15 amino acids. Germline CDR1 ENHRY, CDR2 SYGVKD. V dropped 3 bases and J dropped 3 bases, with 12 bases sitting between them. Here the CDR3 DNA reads TGTGCCATCAGTGAACAGGACGGGGGCTACAATGAGCAGTTCTTC. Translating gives CAISEQDGGYNEQFF.

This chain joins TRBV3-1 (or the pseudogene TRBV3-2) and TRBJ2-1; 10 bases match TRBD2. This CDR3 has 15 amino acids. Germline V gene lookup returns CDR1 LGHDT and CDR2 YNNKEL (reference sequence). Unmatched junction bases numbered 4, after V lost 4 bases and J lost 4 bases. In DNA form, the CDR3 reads TGTGCCAGCAGCCCGGGACTAGCGCATTACAATGAGCAGTTCTTC. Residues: CASSPGLAHYNEQFF.

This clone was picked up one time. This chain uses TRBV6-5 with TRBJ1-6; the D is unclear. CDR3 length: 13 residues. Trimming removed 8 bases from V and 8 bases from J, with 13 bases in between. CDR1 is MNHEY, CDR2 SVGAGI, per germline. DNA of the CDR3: TGTGCCAGCGCAGATCCGTCATATTCACCCCTCCACTTT. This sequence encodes CASADPSYSPLHF.

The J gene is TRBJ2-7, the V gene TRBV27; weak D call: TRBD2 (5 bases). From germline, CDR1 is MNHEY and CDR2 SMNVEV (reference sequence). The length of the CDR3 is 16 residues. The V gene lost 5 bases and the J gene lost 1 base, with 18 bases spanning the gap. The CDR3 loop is CASSRLWTEASYEQYF. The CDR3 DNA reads TGTGCCAGCAGTCGGCTATGGACGGAGGCATCCTACGAGCAGTACTTC.